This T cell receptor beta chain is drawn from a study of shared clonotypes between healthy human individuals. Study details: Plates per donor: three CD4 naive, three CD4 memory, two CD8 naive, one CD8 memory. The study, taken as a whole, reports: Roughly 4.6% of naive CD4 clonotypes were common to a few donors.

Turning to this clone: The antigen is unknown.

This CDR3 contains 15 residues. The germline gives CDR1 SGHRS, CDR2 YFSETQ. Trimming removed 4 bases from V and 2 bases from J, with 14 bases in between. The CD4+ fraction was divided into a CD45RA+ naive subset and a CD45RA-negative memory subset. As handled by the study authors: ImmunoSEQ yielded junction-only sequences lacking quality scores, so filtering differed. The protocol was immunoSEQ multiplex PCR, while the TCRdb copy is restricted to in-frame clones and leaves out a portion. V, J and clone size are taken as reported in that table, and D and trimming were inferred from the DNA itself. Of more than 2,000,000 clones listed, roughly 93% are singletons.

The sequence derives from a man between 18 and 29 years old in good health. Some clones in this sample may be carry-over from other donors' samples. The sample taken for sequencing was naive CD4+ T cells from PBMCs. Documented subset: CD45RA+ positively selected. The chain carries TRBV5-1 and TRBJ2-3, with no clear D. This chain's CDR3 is CASSLGNSLTDTQYF. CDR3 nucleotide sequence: TGCGCCAGCAGCCTGGGGAACTCACTCACAGATACGCAGTATTTT.